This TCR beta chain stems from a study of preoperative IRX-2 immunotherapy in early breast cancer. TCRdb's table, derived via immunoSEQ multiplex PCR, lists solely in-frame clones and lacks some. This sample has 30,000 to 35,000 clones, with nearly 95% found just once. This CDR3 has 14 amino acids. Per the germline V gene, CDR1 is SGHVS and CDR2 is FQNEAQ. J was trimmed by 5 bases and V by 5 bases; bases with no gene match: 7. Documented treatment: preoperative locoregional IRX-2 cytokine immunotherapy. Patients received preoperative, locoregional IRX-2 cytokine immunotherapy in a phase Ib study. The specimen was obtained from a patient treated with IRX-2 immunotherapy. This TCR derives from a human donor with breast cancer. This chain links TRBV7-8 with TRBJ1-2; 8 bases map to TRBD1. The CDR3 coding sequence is TGTGCCAGCAGCCTCGGACAGGGCTTTTATGGCTACACCTTC. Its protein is CASSLGQGFYGYTF.